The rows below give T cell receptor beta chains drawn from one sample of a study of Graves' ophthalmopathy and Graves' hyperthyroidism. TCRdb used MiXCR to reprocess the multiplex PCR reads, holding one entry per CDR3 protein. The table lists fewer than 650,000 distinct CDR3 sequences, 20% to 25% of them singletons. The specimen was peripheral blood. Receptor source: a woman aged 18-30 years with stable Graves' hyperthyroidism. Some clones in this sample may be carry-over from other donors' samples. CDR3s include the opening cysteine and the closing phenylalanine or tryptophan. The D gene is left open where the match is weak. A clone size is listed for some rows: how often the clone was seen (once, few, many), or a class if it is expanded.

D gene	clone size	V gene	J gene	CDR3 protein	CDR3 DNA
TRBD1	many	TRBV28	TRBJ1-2	CASSLLPGQGPIGGYTF	TGTGCCAGCAGTTTACTCCCGGGACAGGGGCCGATAGGGGGCTACACCTTC
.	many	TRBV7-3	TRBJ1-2	CASSLTQDYGYTF	TGTGCCAGCAGCTTAACCCAGGACTATGGCTACACCTTC
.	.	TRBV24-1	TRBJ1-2	CATSDFGADPTDGYTF	TGTGCCACCAGTGATTTTGGAGCCGATCCTACTGATGGCTACACCTTC
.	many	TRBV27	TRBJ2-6	CASRQGLSGANVLTF	TGTGCCAGCAGACAGGGCCTCTCTGGGGCCAACGTCCTGACTTTC
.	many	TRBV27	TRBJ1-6	CASSLRNSPLHF	TGTGCCAGCAGTTTGCGGAATTCACCCCTCCACTTT
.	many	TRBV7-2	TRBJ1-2	CASSLASTYGYTF	TGTGCCAGCAGCTTAGCATCGACCTATGGCTACACCTTC
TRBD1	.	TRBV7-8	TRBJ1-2	CASSLIRQGARNGYTF	TGTGCCAGCAGCTTAATCCGACAGGGGGCGCGGAATGGCTACACCTTC
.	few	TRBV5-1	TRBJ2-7	CASSLLSSLTYEQYF	TGCGCCAGCAGCTTATTGTCTTCTTTAACCTACGAGCAGTACTTC
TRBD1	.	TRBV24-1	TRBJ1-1	CATSGTPGQGGGTEAFF	TGTGCCACCAGTGGAACACCGGGACAGGGAGGTGGCACTGAAGCTTTCTTT
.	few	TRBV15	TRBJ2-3	CATSRMTESDTQYF	TGTGCCACCAGCAGAATGACAGAGTCCGATACGCAGTATTTT
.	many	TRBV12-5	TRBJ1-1	CASGLVMVQGYTEAFF	TGTGCTAGTGGTTTGGTAATGGTGCAAGGGTACACTGAAGCTTTCTTT
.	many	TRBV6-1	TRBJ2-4	CASGPLPLRETIHF	TGTGCCAGCGGCCCCCTGCCCCTACGGGAAACCATCCACTTC
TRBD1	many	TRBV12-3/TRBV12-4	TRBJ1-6	CASTPTGGENSPLHF	TGTGCCAGCACCCCGACAGGGGGCGAGAATTCACCCCTCCACTTT
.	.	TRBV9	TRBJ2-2	CASSVENPGELFF	TGTGCCAGCAGCGTAGAGAACCCCGGGGAGCTGTTTTTT
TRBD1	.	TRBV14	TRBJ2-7	CASSQGTGGFYEQYF	TGTGCCAGCAGCCAAGGGACAGGGGGTTTCTACGAGCAGTACTTC
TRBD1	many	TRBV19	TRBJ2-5	CASSIAAGGAETQYF	TGTGCCAGTAGTATTGCGGCAGGGGGCGCGGAGACCCAGTACTTC
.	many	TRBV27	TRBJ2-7	CASSLSVLPGRSYEQYF	TGTGCCAGCAGTTTATCGGTATTACCGGGACGGAGCTACGAGCAGTACTTC
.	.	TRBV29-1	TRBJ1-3	CSGLDTNSGNTIYF	TGCAGCGGCCTAGACACCAACTCTGGAAACACCATATATTTT
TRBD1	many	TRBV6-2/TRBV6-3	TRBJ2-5	CASSYSKGTVQETQYF	TGTGCCAGCAGTTACTCTAAGGGGACAGTCCAAGAGACCCAGTACTTC
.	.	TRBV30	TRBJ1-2	CAWTPGNPGYTF	TGTGCCTGGACACCCGGGAATCCGGGCTACACCTTC